This TCR beta chain derives from a study of cytomegalovirus exposure and HLA in healthy donors. The J segment lost 4 bases and the V segment lost 6 bases, leaving 7 bases of the junction unmatched. The CDR3 has 15 amino acids. Germline V gene data show CDR1 as KGHSH and CDR2 as LQKENI. TCRdb's copy holds only in-frame clones and misses some; the assay was immunoSEQ multiplex PCR. The sample lists about 98,000 clones; 70% to 90% were seen once. This clonotype was sampled from a woman in her twenties or thirties in good health and CMV-seronegative. V is TRBV18 and J is TRBJ2-5, with 11 bases matching TRBD1. Sequencing was performed on PBMCs. The CDR3 protein is CASSLDRGQGETQYF. In nucleotides, the CDR3 is TGTGCCAGCTCTCTGGACAGGGGGCAAGGAGAGACCCAGTACTTC.